This is a list of T cell receptor beta chains from one sample in a study of a mutant IDH1 vaccine in newly diagnosed glioma. Profiling relied on immunoSEQ multiplex PCR, and the TCRdb table lists in-frame clones only, not all of them. The table has about 58,000 clones, about 88% seen once; the top ten hold 6.5% to 9%. No antigen has been identified for these receptors. The input for sequencing was PBMCs, taken from a glioma patient whose treatment included an IDH1 peptide vaccine. Receptor source: a woman between 45 and 65 years old with glioma. Both conserved end residues are part of each CDR3. The D gene is left open where the match is weak. Only part of the rows carry a size: once, few, many, or a class if the clone is expanded.

CDR3 DNA,CDR3 protein,V gene,clone size,J gene,D gene
TGCGCCAGCAGCTTGGACAGGGGGCGCAGCACTGAAGCTTTCTTT,CASSLDRGRSTEAFF,TRBV5-1,-,TRBJ1-1,TRBD1
TGTGCCAGCAGTTACTCGAGGGCAGCTGGGGACAATGAGCAGTTCTTC,CASSYSRAAGDNEQFF,TRBV6-5,-,TRBJ2-1,-
TGTGCCAGCCAAAGGAGAGAAAATCAGCCCCAGCATTTT,CASQRRENQPQHF,TRBV6-5,-,TRBJ1-5,-
TGTGCCAGCAGCGTAGGATCGCTGTCAAGTGAAAAACTGTTTTTT,CASSVGSLSSEKLFF,TRBV9,few,TRBJ1-4,-
TGTGCCACCAGCAGACAGGACAATGGAGCTTTCTTT,CATSRQDNGAFF,TRBV15,few,TRBJ1-1,-
TGCAGCGTTGCGTTCCGAGACTATGGCTACACCTTC,CSVAFRDYGYTF,TRBV29-1,-,TRBJ1-2,-
TGTGCCAGCAGTTTAACAGCAGGACCTTCCTACGAGCAGTACTTC,CASSLTAGPSYEQYF,TRBV6-5,once,TRBJ2-7,-
TGTGCCAGCAGTTACTTAGAAAGTGTAGAGACCCAGTACTTC,CASSYLESVETQYF,TRBV6-5,-,TRBJ2-5,-
TGTGCCAGCAGCTTCCGGGACAGGGGGACTGGAAACACCATATATTTT,CASSFRDRGTGNTIYF,TRBV5-8,-,TRBJ1-3,TRBD1
TGTGCCAGCAGCGGAAACTCCTACAATGAGCAGTTCTTC,CASSGNSYNEQFF,TRBV11-1,-,TRBJ2-1,-
TGCGCCAGCAGCCAAGAATACCACCTCACAGATACGCAGTATTTT,CASSQEYHLTDTQYF,TRBV4-1,-,TRBJ2-3,-
TGCGCCAGCAGCTTGGGGTTCACTGAAGAGACCCAGTACTTC,CASSLGFTEETQYF,TRBV5-1,-,TRBJ2-5,-
TGTGCCAGCAGTGGACAGGGGACAAACTACGAGCAGTACTTC,CASSGQGTNYEQYF,TRBV2,-,TRBJ2-7,TRBD1
TGTGCCAGCAGTTACACTGGACAGGGCAATCAGCCCCAGCATTTT,CASSYTGQGNQPQHF,TRBV6-6,once,TRBJ1-5,TRBD1